This T cell receptor (beta chain) was obtained from a study of blood T cell repertoires in COVID-19 (dated by TCRdb to between 2020 and 2021). With regard to the full study: Samples covering the acute and convalescent phases of COVID-19 were provided by collaborators in the United States, Italy and Spain. The material from the prospective study consisted of cDNA or gDNA derived from T cells, B-cell-depleted T cells, or PBMCs. The dataset comprised deeply sampled blood TCRbeta repertoires from subjects exposed to, actively infected with, or recovered from COVID-19. The repertoires were released in a freely available public database intended as a resource for research on the immune response to SARS-CoV-2. The samples were drawn from the first 160 participants of the ongoing ImmuneRACE study and from over a thousand subjects provided by 6 global collaborators. Nearly every sample came with metadata listing a de-identified subject ID, COVID-19 status, age in years and sex. Where available, HLA class I and class II types were obtained from metadata supplied by the sample provider rather than from assay-based typing. The investigation overall reported the following: Clinical and demographic metadata were provided uncurated, with the amount varying by source and participant.

V is shortened by 0 bases, J by 0 bases, and the region joining them spans 6 bases. CDR1 LNHNV and CDR2 YYDKDF are derived from the germline V gene (reference sequence). From the cysteine through the phenylalanine, the CDR3 covers 14 amino acids. Only CDR3 DNA remains: 42 bases, in frame from the first base. Of note for this clone: The specificity of this receptor is unknown. The sample holds no much larger clone one base away, and base qualities are not on file.

The collaborating institutions used their own protocols to collect whole blood in K2EDTA tubes. For TCRbeta analysis, collaborators shipped samples in one of three forms: frozen whole blood, isolated PBMCs, or DNA extracted from either of those sample types. TCRbeta CDR3 regions were amplified from genomic DNA by means of the immunoSEQ Assay, a bias-controlled multiplex PCR. Per the source publication's procedure: Within the assay, amplification of reference gene primers was used to estimate how many nucleated cells each sample contained. To quantify the absolute abundance of each unique TCRbeta CDR3 rearrangement, sequence reads were collapsed and filtered. For each sample, productive Simpson clonality was calculated as the square root of Simpson's diversity index over productive rearrangements. TCRdb obtained this table from immuneACCESS and retained in-frame rearrangements with V and J assigned. These tables miss some clones; where compared with another copy, unresolved V genes account for less than half of the shortfall, and the remainder is unexplained. D and trimming come from the DNA, and the V and J calls and clone size come from that table. For this sample there are under 350,000 clones; roughly 86% appear just once. Of the sample, around 1.2% is held by the ten largest clones.

The specimen was peripheral blood. The rearrangement combines TRBV15 with TRBJ2-7, with an unclear D gene assignment. This TCR was recovered from a man in his 70s with acute or convalescent COVID-19. The sequenced DNA: TGTGCCACCAGCAGAGATTCCAGCTCCTACGAGCAGTACTTC. The translation is CATSRDSSSYEQYF.